The 30 T cell receptor beta chains listed next were all sequenced from one sample in a study of CD8 T cells in ankylosing spondylitis. TCRdb recomputed calls from the 5' RACE reads with MiXCR, one row per CDR3 protein. The sample carries some 270,000 distinct CDR3 sequences, over 15% recorded once. Sequenced input: blood, either unsorted or a sorted T cell fraction (not recorded which). The receptors stem from a male donor with ankylosing spondylitis or in good health (not recorded which).

This chain's CDR3 is CSARVIGRSENGELFF. DNA for the CDR3: TGCAGTGCTAGAGTTATCGGGAGAAGCGAGAACGGGGAGCTGTTTTTT. This chain links TRBV20-1 with TRBJ2-2; D perhaps matches TRBD2 (6 bases). From germline, CDR1 is DFQATT and CDR2 SNEGSKA (reference sequence). V was shortened by 1 base and J by 7 bases, with 19 bases between the two germline ends. The CDR3 runs 16 residues.

The table lists this clonotype with a few counts. The chain joins TRBV7-9 to TRBJ1-5; possibly TRBD1 for D (5 bases). Trimming took 5 bases from V and 3 from J, leaving 14 bases between them. The CDR3 is made up of 15 amino acids. Germline lookup yields CDR1 SEHNR and CDR2 FQNEAQ (reference sequence). The CDR3 spells CASSAEPGPNQPQHF. The CDR3 coding sequence is TGTGCCAGCAGCGCGGAACCGGGGCCCAATCAGCCCCAGCATTTT.

About this clonotype: No conserved phenylalanine or tryptophan ends this CDR3, so it is likely a read error. The chain employs TRBV29-1 and TRBJ1-2; D is unclear. The CDR3 totals 13 residues. Trimming left V 0 bases short and J 5 bases short, with 10 bases between. From germline, CDR1 is SQVTM and CDR2 ANQGSEA. Here the CDR3 DNA reads TGCAGCGTTGAAGATGACAAAGCGTATGGCTACACCCTC. It yields the protein CSVEDDKAYGYTL.

This chain connects TRBV7-8 to TRBJ2-7; D unclear. V gave up 1 base and J gave up 6 bases, with 10 bases separating them. The CDR3 length is 13 residues. CDR1 and CDR2 (germline): SGHVS, FQNEAQ. The CDR3 spells CASSLVVGSEQYF. CDR3 sequence (DNA): TGTGCCAGCAGCTTAGTCGTAGGGTCCGAGCAGTACTTC.

V usage is TRBV20-1 and J usage is TRBJ2-7, with TRBD2 as a possible D gene (5 bases). Trimming cost V 2 bases and J 2 bases, with 10 bases left between them. CDR1 is DFQATT and CDR2 is SNEGSKA in the germline V gene (reference sequence). This CDR3 contains 13 residues. CDR3 bases: TGCAGTGCTAGACCTCGGGATACCTACGAGCAGTACTTC. Amino acid sequence: CSARPRDTYEQYF.

V usage is TRBV29-1 and J usage is TRBJ2-3; 10 nucleotides match TRBD2. CDR1 and CDR2 from the germline V gene are SQVTM and ANQGSEA. Trimming at V came to 3 bases and at J to 4 bases, leaving 10 bases not matched to a gene. This CDR3 has 16 residues. In DNA form, the CDR3 reads TGCAGCGTTGATGGGCTAGCGGGAGCCCCCCCAGATACGCAGTATTTT. Protein sequence: CSVDGLAGAPPDTQYF.

This clonotype appeared a few times. The gene calls are TRBV11-2 and TRBJ2-5, with D tentatively TRBD2 (6 bases). Germline V gene lookup returns CDR1 SGHAT and CDR2 FQNNGV. Trimming cost V 0 bases and J 3 bases, with 14 bases left between them. The CDR3 consists of 16 residues. The CDR3 region has the DNA TGTGCCAGCAGCTTAGACAGGGAGGACGAAGAAGAGACCCAGTACTTC. Its translation is CASSLDREDEEETQYF.

CDR3 coding DNA: TGTGCCAGCAGCAACAACCAGGATCCAGAGATGTTTTTT. Encoded protein: CASSNNQDPEMFF. V usage is TRBV7-9 and J usage is TRBJ1-4; no firm D call. The germline V and J ends were trimmed by 5 bases and 15 bases, with 19 bases remaining between them. The CDR3 is 13 amino acids. Looked up from germline, CDR1 is SEHNR and CDR2 is FQNEAQ (reference sequence).

This clonotype has a count of ten or more. This chain's CDR3 is CASSLWLAGVSYNEQFF. CDR3 DNA: TGTGCCAGCAGTTTGTGGCTAGCGGGAGTTTCATACAATGAGCAGTTCTTC. The V gene is TRBV12-3 or TRBV12-4, the J gene TRBJ2-1; 10 nucleotides align to TRBD2. The CDR3 has 17 residues. The V gene end was trimmed by 3 bases and the J gene end by 4 bases; junction bases not matched to a gene: 9.

The V call is TRBV4-2, the J call TRBJ2-3; D assignment may be TRBD1 or TRBD2 (6 bases each). Germline-derived CDR1 and CDR2 are LGHNA and YNFKEQ. V lost 1 base and J 2 bases, leaving 19 bases between the germline ends. The CDR3 has 18 amino acids. For the CDR3, the DNA is TGTGCCAGCAGCCAAGCGGGGGCGAGCGAAGGGCTCACAGATACGCAGTATTTT. Protein: CASSQAGASEGLTDTQYF.

The chain carries TRBV4-3 and TRBJ2-5; the D gene is possibly TRBD2 (6 bases). With 0 bases removed from V and 1 base from J, the gap between germline ends came to 15 bases. CDR3 length: 17 residues. Looked up from germline, CDR1 is LGHNA and CDR2 is YSLEER. DNA of the CDR3: TGCGCCAGCAGCCAAGATGTGGCTAGCGCTCTCCAAGAGACCCAGTACTTC. Its translation is CASSQDVASALQETQYF.

This clonotype showed up just a few times. The genes are TRBV5-1 and TRBJ2-7, with D perhaps matching TRBD1 (6 bases). The CDR3 is made up of 15 amino acids. CDR1 is SGHRS, CDR2 YFSETQ, per germline. Between the trimmed V and J ends, which lost 4 bases and 3 bases, there was a span of 17 bases. The CDR3 DNA reads as TGCGCCAGCAGCGAGATACAGGGCGTCCACTACGAGCAGTACTTC. Its protein is CASSEIQGVHYEQYF.

This clonotype was found a few times. The chain employs TRBV6-4 and TRBJ2-1; 11 bases are a match to TRBD2. Germline trimming cut 7 bases from V and 8 bases from J; bases unmatched to any gene: 7. The CDR3 is 14 residues long. The germline V gene has CDR1 MRHNA and CDR2 SNTAGT. The CDR3 here is CASILLAGAYEQFF. Here the CDR3 DNA reads TGTGCCAGCATACTACTAGCGGGAGCCTATGAGCAGTTCTTC.

This clonotype was seen ten or more times. This chain connects TRBV7-9 to TRBJ2-1; 14 bases are shared with TRBD2. CDR3 length equals 17 residues. The germline CDR1 and CDR2 sequences are SEHNR and FQNEAQ (reference sequence). V lost 4 bases and J lost 7; bases outside the gene matches: 9. The CDR3 DNA sequence: TGTGCCAGCAGCTCCACACCGGGACTAGCGGGAGTGAATGAGCAGTTCTTC. This codes for CASSSTPGLAGVNEQFF. Full variable domain (rest looked up from reference TRBV7-9 and TRBJ2-1): DTGVSQNPRHKITKRGQNVTFRCDPISEHNRLYWYRQTLGQGPEFLTYFQNEAQLEKSRLLSDRFSAERPKGSFSTLEIQRTEQGDSAMYLCASSSTPGLAGVNEQFFGPGTRLTVL.

This clonotype came up a few times. V is TRBV27 and J is TRBJ2-1; 7 bases match TRBD2. The junction had 6 bases not matched to a gene; V was cut back by 4 bases and J by 3 bases. The CDR3 runs 15 residues. Germline loops: CDR1 MNHEY, CDR2 SMNVEV (reference sequence). CDR3 residues: CASSSSGLHYNEQFF. DNA for the CDR3: TGTGCCAGCAGTTCGTCGGGACTACACTACAATGAGCAGTTCTTC.

The V call is TRBV27, the J call TRBJ2-7, with 12 nucleotides matching TRBD2. The germline CDR1 and CDR2 sequences are MNHEY and SMNVEV (reference sequence). Trimming removed 8 bases from V and 7 bases from J; junction bases left unmatched: 6. This CDR3 region has 13 residues. In DNA, the CDR3 is TGTGCCAGCGGACTAGCGGGAATCCTGGAGCAGTACTTC. It encodes CASGLAGILEQYF.

This clonotype occurred a few times. V is TRBV5-6 and J is TRBJ2-7; TRBD1 is a possible D gene (6 bases). Germline V lookup: CDR1 SGHDT, CDR2 YYEEEE. The CDR3 loop spans 14 amino acids. Trimming removed 2 bases at V and 3 bases at J, with 12 bases between. CDR3 in DNA: TGTGCCAGCAGCTTCAGGGCAGGGGTCTACGAGCAGTACTTC. Encoded protein: CASSFRAGVYEQYF.

Ten or more counts support this clonotype. The chain has TRBV5-1 and TRBJ2-7; 7 bases agree with TRBD1. Germline V lookup: CDR1 SGHRS, CDR2 YFSETQ. This CDR3 is built from 14 residues. Trimming at V came to 5 bases and at J to 6 bases, leaving 11 bases not matched to a gene. For the CDR3, the DNA is TGCGCCAGCAGAGACAGGGACGACCATCTCGAGCAGTACTTC. Its translation is CASRDRDDHLEQYF.

The V and J genes are TRBV7-9 and TRBJ2-1; D uncertain. Germline lookup yields CDR1 SEHNR and CDR2 FQNEAQ (reference sequence). CDR3 size: 14 residues. V was pared by 3 bases and J by 0 bases, with 6 bases between. CDR3 DNA sequence: TGTGCCAGCAGCTTTACAGTCTCCTACAATGAGCAGTTCTTC. It encodes CASSFTVSYNEQFF.

The V and J genes are TRBV11-2 and TRBJ2-2; D gene ambiguous. CDR1 and CDR2 (germline): SGHAT, FQNNGV. The CDR3 is made up of 14 amino acids. V was pared by 5 bases and J by 6 bases, with 13 bases between. This CDR3 is CASSPPLRAGELFF. CDR3 sequence (DNA): TGTGCCAGCAGCCCCCCGCTAAGGGCCGGGGAGCTGTTTTTT.

J is TRBJ2-7 and V is TRBV9; D is unclear. Trimming shortened V by 0 bases and J by 2 bases, and 9 bases separated the two germline ends. Germline CDR1 and CDR2: SGDLS and YYNGEE. This CDR3 has 14 amino acids. The CDR3 nucleotides read TGTGCCAGCAGCGTAGATCCGGACGCCTACGAGCAGTACTTC. The encoded protein is CASSVDPDAYEQYF.

The gene calls are TRBV4-1 and TRBJ2-5; no reliable D call. V lost 1 base and J lost 12, with 12 bases in between. CDR1 MGHRA and CDR2 YSYEKL come from the germline V gene. The CDR3 is made up of 12 amino acids. CDR3 DNA sequence: TGCGCCAGCAGCCAAGTGGGAAGTCTCAAGTACTTC. This codes for CASSQVGSLKYF.

This clonotype showed up just a few times. V is TRBV2 and J is TRBJ2-5; 12 bases match TRBD2. The junction had 7 bases not matched to a gene; V was cut back by 6 bases and J by 2 bases. CDR1 is SNHLY and CDR2 is FYNNEI in the germline V gene. This CDR3 has 16 residues. The CDR3 bases are TGTGCCAGCAGCGGCGGACTAGCGGGACGGCAAGAGACCCAGTACTTC. It specifies CASSGGLAGRQETQYF.

This clonotype occurred once. The V call is TRBV20-1, the J call TRBJ2-7, with 7 bases fitting TRBD2. Trimming removed 2 bases from V and 2 bases from J; junction bases left unmatched: 3. CDR3 size: 13 residues. The germline CDR1 and CDR2 sequences are DFQATT and SNEGSKA (reference sequence). Here the CDR3 DNA reads TGCAGTGCTAGAAGTCTAGCGGCCTACGAGCAGTACTTC. It codes for CSARSLAAYEQYF.

This clonotype was picked up many times. The chain recombines TRBV29-1 with TRBJ2-5; no firm D call. Germline-derived CDR1 and CDR2 are SQVTM and ANQGSEA. V lost 6 bases and J 5 bases, leaving 10 bases between the germline ends. This CDR3 is 11 amino acids long. The CDR3 loop reads CSVGLWETQYF. CDR3 bases: TGCAGCGTGGGATTGTGGGAGACCCAGTACTTC.

This clonotype was recorded at least ten times. The chain couples TRBV28 to TRBJ2-5; D unresolved. Germline CDR1 and CDR2: MDHEN and SYDVKM. The CDR3 length is 13 residues. Between the trimmed V and J ends, which lost 3 bases and 3 bases, there was a span of 8 bases. The CDR3 DNA sequence: TGTGCCAGCAGTTTGAAACGGAAAGAGACCCAGTACTTC. Translating gives CASSLKRKETQYF.

This clonotype appeared a few times. The CDR3 sequence: CASSPDRMNTEAFF. In nucleotides, the CDR3 is TGCGCCAGCAGCCCGGACAGGATGAACACTGAAGCTTTCTTT. The chain uses TRBV4-3 and TRBJ1-1, with 7 bases matching TRBD1. V gave up 4 bases and J gave up 0 bases; unmatched junction bases: 2. Germline V gene data show CDR1 as LGHNA and CDR2 as YSLEER. This CDR3 spans 14 amino acids.

The chain is built from TRBV29-1 and TRBJ2-1; 9 bases are shared with TRBD1. The CDR3 spans 15 residues. The V gene end was trimmed by 1 base and the J gene end by 4 bases; junction bases not matched to a gene: 5. Germline-derived CDR1 and CDR2 are SQVTM and ANQGSEA. CDR3 sequence (DNA): TGCAGCGTTGAAGGGGGGACAGGGACTTACAATGAGCAGTTCTTC. Its protein product is CSVEGGTGTYNEQFF.

This clonotype appeared a few times. The rearrangement joins TRBV10-1 to TRBJ2-3, with a possible D match to TRBD2 (5 bases). Trimming removed 3 bases from V and 1 base from J, with 11 bases in between. CDR1 and CDR2 (germline): WNHNN, SYGVQD (reference sequence). This CDR3 has 15 amino acids. DNA of the CDR3: TGCGCCAGCAGTGAAGCGGCACAACGCACAGATACGCAGTATTTT. Amino acid sequence: CASSEAAQRTDTQYF.

This chain connects TRBV5-1 to TRBJ2-1, with D uncertain. This CDR3 contains 13 residues. Trimming stripped 0 bases from V and 4 bases from J, with 5 bases between. Germline V gene data show CDR1 as SGHRS and CDR2 as YFSETQ. CDR3 bases: TGCGCCAGCAGCTTGGACACGTACAATGAGCAGTTCTTC. It is translated as CASSLDTYNEQFF.